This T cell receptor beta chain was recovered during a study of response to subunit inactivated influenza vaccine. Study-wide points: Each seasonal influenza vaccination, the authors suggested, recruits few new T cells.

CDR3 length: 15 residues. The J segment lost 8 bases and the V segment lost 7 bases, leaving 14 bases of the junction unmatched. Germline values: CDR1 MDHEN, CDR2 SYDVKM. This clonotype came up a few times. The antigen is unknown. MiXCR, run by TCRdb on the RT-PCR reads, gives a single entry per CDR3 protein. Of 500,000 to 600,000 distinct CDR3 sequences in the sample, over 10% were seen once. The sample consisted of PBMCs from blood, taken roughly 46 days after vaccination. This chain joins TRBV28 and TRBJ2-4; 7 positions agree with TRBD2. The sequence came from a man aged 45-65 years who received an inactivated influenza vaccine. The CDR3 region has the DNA TGTGCCAGCAACACCATTGGCGGGAGCTCGGACATTCAGTACTTC. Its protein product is CASNTIGGSSDIQYF.